The next 21 T cell receptor beta chains were all read from a single sample in a study of technical replicates of blood from several donors. Assay: immunoSEQ multiplex PCR; the TCRdb copy retains only in-frame clones and omits some. Here the sample spans about 84,000 clones, about 90% being singletons. The sample comprised T cells isolated from PBMCs. The receptors derive from a human donor in good health.

This clone occurred once. V is TRBV5-4 and J is TRBJ2-1, with 9 positions matching TRBD1. CDR3 length equals 15 residues. Looked up from germline, CDR1 is SGHNT and CDR2 is YYREEE (reference sequence). J lost 5 bases, V lost 3 bases, and 6 bases had no gene match. CDR3 sequence: CASSWWTGANNEQFF. In nucleotides, the CDR3 is TGTGCCAGCAGCTGGTGGACAGGGGCAAACAATGAGCAGTTCTTC.

The chain recombines TRBV6-5 with TRBJ2-2; 8 bases are a match to TRBD1. Looked up from germline, CDR1 is MNHEY and CDR2 is SVGAGI. CDR3 size: 15 residues. The J segment lost 2 bases and the V segment lost 4 bases, leaving 3 bases of the junction unmatched. The CDR3 DNA reads as TGTGCCAGCAGTTCGACAGGGGCTAACACCGGGGAGCTGTTTTTT. It yields the protein CASSSTGANTGELFF.

The chain joins TRBV19 to TRBJ1-1; TRBD1 matches at 9 bases. The CDR3 runs 15 residues. The germline gives CDR1 LNHDA, CDR2 SQIVND (reference sequence). Trimming cost V 5 bases and J 5 bases; bases outside gene matches: 9. The CDR3 spells CASSSQRQGGTEAFF. As DNA, the CDR3 is TGTGCCAGTAGTTCGCAAAGACAGGGGGGGACTGAAGCTTTCTTT.

This chain joins TRBV12-5 and TRBJ2-7; D not certain. CDR3 length equals 11 residues. V was clipped by 5 bases and J by 3 bases, with 5 bases between them. Germline-derived CDR1 and CDR2 are LGHNT and FRNRAP. The CDR3 here is CASGLYYEQYF. CDR3 in DNA: TGTGCTAGTGGTCTTTACTACGAGCAGTACTTC.

CDR3 sequence reads: CASSTGTSDGETQYF. In nucleotides, the CDR3 is TGTGCCAGCAGCACAGGGACTAGCGACGGGGAGACCCAGTACTTC. The V gene is TRBV11-2, the J gene TRBJ2-5; 10 nucleotides agree with TRBD2. The CDR3 sequence is 15 residues long. V lost 5 bases and J lost 5; bases outside the gene matches: 8. Germline values: CDR1 SGHAT, CDR2 FQNNGV.

The chain has TRBV19 and TRBJ1-2; D remains unclear. Germline-derived CDR1 and CDR2 are LNHDA and SQIVND (reference sequence). The CDR3 totals 12 residues. V was cut by 7 bases and J by 4 bases, with 10 bases left in between. CDR3 DNA: TGTGCCAGTACCCGGGAGAGCTATGGCTACACCTTC. This translates into CASTRESYGYTF.

This chain links TRBV27 with TRBJ2-7, with TRBD2 identical over 11 bases. V lost 4 bases to trimming and J lost 0 bases; unmatched junction nucleotides: 14. This CDR3 is 19 amino acids long. Germline-derived CDR1 and CDR2 are MNHEY and SMNVEV (reference sequence). The CDR3 DNA reads TGTGCCAGCAGTTCCCTCCCGGGACTAGCGGCGTCTAGCTCCTACGAGCAGTACTTC. Protein: CASSSLPGLAASSSYEQYF.

The chain joins TRBV9 to TRBJ1-4, with a tentative D call TRBD1 (6 bases). V lost 7 bases to trimming and J lost 0 bases, with 13 bases between them. The germline CDR1 and CDR2 sequences are SGDLS and YYNGEE. The CDR3 is made up of 15 amino acids. CDR3 residues: CASGVGGSTNEKLFF. CDR3 sequence (DNA): TGTGCCAGCGGTGTTGGGGGCTCAACTAATGAAAAACTGTTTTTT.

The chain uses TRBV5-4 and TRBJ1-2, with D possibly TRBD1 on 6 matching bases. The CDR3 spans 15 residues. Germline V lookup: CDR1 SGHNT, CDR2 YYREEE (reference sequence). V was pared by 0 bases and J by 8 bases, with 17 bases between. The CDR3 nucleotides are TGTGCCAGCAGCTTGGCGCAGGGGATCGGTTGGGGCTACACCTTC. This translates into CASSLAQGIGWGYTF.

The chain joins TRBV5-1 to TRBJ2-1, with D maybe TRBD1 (5 bases). From germline, CDR1 is SGHRS and CDR2 YFSETQ. V lost 0 bases to trimming and J lost 10 bases, with 8 bases between them. CDR3 size: 12 residues. Here the CDR3 reads CASSLVQGEQFF. The CDR3, as DNA: TGCGCCAGCAGCTTGGTGCAGGGCGAGCAGTTCTTC.

The chain is built from TRBV7-9 and TRBJ2-5; no firm D call. Trimming shortened V by 0 bases and J by 2 bases, and 7 bases separated the two germline ends. Germline CDR1 reads SEHNR; CDR2 reads FQNEAQ (reference sequence). CDR3 size: 14 residues. Here the CDR3 DNA reads TGTGCCAGCAGCTTAGCCCCGTTTCAAGAGACCCAGTACTTC. Amino acids: CASSLAPFQETQYF. The variable domain in full, with the rest retrieved from reference TRBV7-9 and TRBJ2-5, is DTGVSQNPRHKITKRGQNVTFRCDPISEHNRLYWYRQTLGQGPEFLTYFQNEAQLEKSRLLSDRFSAERPKGSFSTLEIQRTEQGDSAMYLCASSLAPFQETQYFGPGTRLLVL.

The chain joins TRBV7-9 to TRBJ2-7; 11 nucleotides match TRBD2. Germline V gene data show CDR1 as SEHNR and CDR2 as FQNEAQ (reference sequence). The V segment lost 5 bases and the J segment 0 bases; nucleotides outside the gene matches: 9. This CDR3 contains 17 residues. This CDR3 reads CASSTRAGTSGSYEQYF. The CDR3 DNA is TGTGCCAGCAGCACCAGGGCCGGGACTAGCGGCTCCTACGAGCAGTACTTC.

The V call is TRBV11-3, the J call TRBJ2-5; no definite D call. The CDR3 contains 13 residues. Per germline, CDR1 SGHNT and CDR2 YENEEA. Trimming pared 6 bases from V and 5 bases from J, leaving 13 bases between. Written as DNA, the CDR3 is TGTGCCAGCAGGTCCCCGCAGACTGAGACCCAGTACTTC. It yields the protein CASRSPQTETQYF.

The rearrangement uses TRBV6-5 and TRBJ2-2, with 9 bases identical to TRBD2. V dropped 7 bases and J dropped 5; count of bases not matched to a gene: 2. The CDR3 runs 13 residues. The germline CDR1 and CDR2 sequences are MNHEY and SVGAGI. The CDR3 sequence: CASTAGGTGELFF. Written as DNA, the CDR3 is TGTGCCAGCACGGCGGGGGGGACCGGGGAGCTGTTTTTT.

This sequence joins TRBV9 and TRBJ2-5, with D possibly being TRBD2 (5 bases). V lost 5 bases and J lost 14, with 19 bases in between. Germline V CDR1 and CDR2: SGDLS, YYNGEE. CDR3 length equals 12 residues. The CDR3 reads CASREDRTACYF. CDR3 DNA: TGTGCCAGCAGGGAGGACCGGACCGCATGTTACTTC. Full variable domain (remainder filled in from reference TRBV9 and TRBJ2-5): DSGVTQTPKHLITATGQRVTLRCSPRSGDLSVYWYQQSLDQGLQFLIQYYNGEERAKGNILERFSAQQFPDLHSELNLSSLELGDSALYFCASREDRTACYFGPGTRLLVL.

This clone was seen a single time. The chain employs TRBV10-2 and TRBJ1-1, with D possibly matching TRBD1 (6 bases). CDR1 WSHSY and CDR2 SAAADI come from the germline V gene. The CDR3 loop spans 14 amino acids. V gave up 3 bases and J gave up 6 bases, with 14 bases separating them. The CDR3 protein is CASSDGTKFSEAFF. CDR3 coding DNA: TGCGCCAGCAGTGATGGGACAAAGTTCTCTGAAGCTTTCTTT.

The gene calls are TRBV5-4 and TRBJ1-4, with TRBD1 identical over 12 bases. Trimming took 2 bases from V and 8 from J; bases not matched to a gene: 4. The CDR3 is made up of 15 amino acids. Germline CDR1 SGHNT, CDR2 YYREEE (reference sequence). The chain's CDR3 is CASSFGGQGAEKLFF. The CDR3 DNA follows: TGTGCCAGCAGCTTCGGGGGACAGGGGGCAGAAAAACTGTTTTTT.

The chain carries TRBV27 and TRBJ2-7; tentative D call: TRBD1 (6 bases). This CDR3 region has 13 residues. V dropped 4 bases and J dropped 4 bases, with 11 bases sitting between them. The V gene's germline CDR1 is MNHEY and CDR2 SMNVEV (reference sequence). The CDR3 sequence: CASSYGDTYEQYF. The CDR3 DNA reads TGTGCCAGCAGTTACGGGGACACTTACGAGCAGTACTTC.

This sequence joins TRBV28 and TRBJ2-5, with 9 bases matching TRBD1. Germline CDR1 MDHEN, CDR2 SYDVKM. The CDR3 extends over 15 amino acids. J gave up 2 bases and V 1 base, and 2 bases lay outside the gene matches. The CDR3 is CASSLFGTGQETQYF. CDR3 nucleotides: TGTGCCAGCAGTTTATTCGGGACAGGGCAAGAGACCCAGTACTTC.

This clone was found once. This chain connects TRBV6-1 to TRBJ2-1; D might be TRBD2 (6 bases). The CDR3 loop spans 14 amino acids. The V end lost 3 bases, the J end lost 1 base, and 7 bases lay between the germline ends. Germline V CDR1 and CDR2: MNHNS, SASEGT. Here the CDR3 DNA reads TGTGCCAGCAGTGACCGGGGGTCCTACAATGAGCAGTTCTTC. It translates to CASSDRGSYNEQFF.

This clone was observed a few times. The chain is built from TRBV4-1 and TRBJ1-4; 11 nucleotides line up with TRBD1. The ends lost 2 bases at V and 2 bases at J; junction bases unmatched: 7. CDR1 is MGHRA, CDR2 YSYEKL, per germline. CDR3 length equals 18 residues. For the CDR3, the DNA is TGCGCCAGCAGCCAAACTCCGGACAGGGGGCCTACTAATGAAAAACTGTTTTTT. Translation gives CASSQTPDRGPTNEKLFF.